The next 19 T cell receptor beta chains were all read from a single sample in a study of blood T cell repertoires in COVID-19. Sequencing used immunoSEQ multiplex PCR; TCRdb keeps in-frame clones, though not all of them. The sample has about 190,000 clones; around 90% are singletons. What was sequenced was peripheral blood. Every receptor here comes from a man aged 50-59 years with acute or convalescent COVID-19.

The chain has TRBV24-1 and TRBJ1-2, with D tentatively TRBD1 (5 bases). This CDR3 has 14 amino acids. V lost 3 bases and J lost 2, with 9 bases in between. The germline V gene has CDR1 KGHDR and CDR2 SFDVKD. CDR3 nucleotides: TGTGCCACCAGTGATAGGACACGCAACTATGGCTACACCTTC. Translation: CATSDRTRNYGYTF.

Only a few counts were recorded for this clone. The V and J genes are TRBV6-2 or TRBV6-3 and TRBJ2-2; maybe TRBD1 (5 bases). This CDR3 is built from 16 residues. CDR1 and CDR2 from the germline V gene are MNHEY and SVGEGT. Trimming stripped 6 bases from V and 1 base from J, with 15 bases between. The CDR3 DNA follows: TGTGCCAGCAGCCCGTATGGGGCGAGGAACACCGGGGAGCTGTTTTTT. This gives the protein CASSPYGARNTGELFF.

The chain employs TRBV28 and TRBJ1-5; 7 bases line up with TRBD1. CDR3 length: 16 amino acids. The germline V gene encodes CDR1 MDHEN and CDR2 SYDVKM. The V and J ends lost 6 bases and 5 bases, in that order; junction bases with no gene match: 13. Here the CDR3 DNA reads TGTGCCAGCAGGCCTAGGAACCTAGGGGGCCATCAGCCCCAGCATTTT. Translation gives CASRPRNLGGHQPQHF.

This clone appeared once. This chain uses TRBV19 with TRBJ2-2, with 9 bases identical to TRBD1. The CDR3 contains 16 residues. V lost 5 bases and J lost 4; bases outside the gene matches: 8. Germline V gene data show CDR1 as LNHDA and CDR2 as SQIVND (reference sequence). DNA of the CDR3: TGTGCCAGTAGTCCCTGGGGGACAGGGAGCACCGGGGAGCTGTTTTTT. It is translated as CASSPWGTGSTGELFF.

V is TRBV2 and J is TRBJ2-7; 9 bases are a match to TRBD1. V gave up 6 bases and J gave up 6 bases; unmatched junction bases: 6. CDR3 size: 13 residues. CDR1 and CDR2 from the germline V gene are SNHLY and FYNNEI. CDR3 sequence: CASRPGQGGEQYF. CDR3 bases: TGTGCCAGCAGACCGGGACAGGGAGGCGAGCAGTACTTC.

This chain uses TRBV7-6 with TRBJ2-7; no reliable D call. CDR1 and CDR2 from the germline V gene are SGHVS and FNYEAQ. The V and J ends lost 5 bases and 6 bases respectively, with 11 bases between them. The CDR3 consists of 12 residues. For the CDR3, the DNA is TGTGCCAGCAGCCCTGGGCTTCCCGAGCAGTACTTC. Amino acids: CASSPGLPEQYF. Drawing the rest from reference TRBV7-6 and TRBJ2-7, the complete variable domain is GAGVSQSPRYKVTKRGQDVALRCDPISGHVSLYWYRQALGQGPEFLTYFNYEAQQDKSGLPNDRFSAERPEGSISTLTIQRTEQRDSAMYRCASSPGLPEQYFGPGTRLTVT.

CDR3: CASSSKTGGYGYTF. CDR3 nucleotide sequence: TGTGCCAGTAGTTCGAAGACAGGGGGTTATGGCTACACCTTC. The rearrangement uses TRBV19 and TRBJ1-2, with 9 bases aligning to TRBD1. CDR1 is LNHDA, CDR2 SQIVND, per germline (reference sequence). The V gene end was trimmed by 5 bases and the J gene end by 5 bases; junction bases not matched to a gene: 6. The CDR3 sequence is 14 residues long. Using reference TRBV19 and TRBJ1-2 for the parts outside the CDR3, the full variable domain is DGGITQSPKYLFRKEGQNVTLSCEQNLNHDAMYWYRQDPGQGLRLIYYSQIVNDFQKGDIAEGYSVSREKKESFPLTVTSAQKNPTAFYLCASSSKTGGYGYTFGSGTRLTVV.

The chain is built from TRBV11-2 and TRBJ2-7; no reliable D call. The V end was cut by 5 bases, the J end by 3 bases, with 11 bases between. The CDR3 runs 13 residues. Germline V gene data show CDR1 as SGHAT and CDR2 as FQNNGV. The CDR3 nucleotides read TGTGCCAGCAGCCAGGCCGGTCACTACGAGCAGTACTTC. Its translation is CASSQAGHYEQYF.

The rearrangement uses TRBV5-1 and TRBJ2-7; D is perhaps TRBD1 (5 bases). From germline, CDR1 is SGHRS and CDR2 YFSETQ. Between the trimmed V and J ends, which lost 0 bases and 4 bases, there was a span of 11 bases. CDR3 length equals 14 residues. CDR3: CASSLDRSWYEQYF. The CDR3 bases are TGCGCCAGCAGCTTGGACAGGTCCTGGTACGAGCAGTACTTC.

This clone came up once. The genes are TRBV11-1 and TRBJ2-4, with TRBD2 matching over 7 bases. The germline gives CDR1 SGHAT, CDR2 FQDESV (reference sequence). The CDR3 spans 13 residues. J was trimmed by 2 bases and V by 8 bases; bases with no gene match: 3. CDR3 sequence (DNA): TGTGCCAGCGGGGAGGGAACCAAAAACATTCAGTACTTC. Translating gives CASGEGTKNIQYF.

The chain couples TRBV27 to TRBJ2-5; tentative D call: TRBD2 (5 bases). This CDR3 contains 16 residues. Germline values: CDR1 MNHEY, CDR2 SMNVEV (reference sequence). The germline V and J ends were trimmed by 6 bases and 5 bases, with 22 bases remaining between them. The CDR3 nucleotides read TGTGCCAGCAGCCTTTACTGGCCCTCCGGCGGGGAGACCCAGTACTTC. It translates to CASSLYWPSGGETQYF.

The chain uses TRBV11-2 and TRBJ2-5, with 9 bases aligning to TRBD2. Germline V lookup: CDR1 SGHAT, CDR2 FQNNGV. The CDR3 consists of 14 residues. Trimming removed 6 bases from V and 5 bases from J; junction bases left unmatched: 7. The CDR3 DNA reads as TGTGCCAGCAGAGGGCGGGGGGGCCTCGAGACCCAGTACTTC. Translation: CASRGRGGLETQYF.

V is TRBV27 and J is TRBJ1-2, with TRBD1 matching 7 bases. The V gene's germline CDR1 is MNHEY and CDR2 SMNVEV (reference sequence). This CDR3 is 14 amino acids long. V dropped 0 bases and J dropped 8; count of bases not matched to a gene: 6. Here the CDR3 reads CASSLSTGVGGYTF. The DNA of the CDR3 is TGTGCCAGCAGTTTATCTACAGGGGTCGGAGGCTACACCTTC.

There are a few counts of this clone. The V and J genes are TRBV7-9 and TRBJ2-1; 9 bases map to TRBD2. Germline V gene lookup returns CDR1 SEHNR and CDR2 FQNEAQ (reference sequence). The length of the CDR3 is 15 residues. V lost 3 bases to trimming and J lost 8 bases; unmatched junction nucleotides: 8. CDR3 nucleotide sequence: TGTGCCAGCAGCTTGACTTTAGCGGGAGTTTATGAGCAGTTCTTC. This sequence encodes CASSLTLAGVYEQFF.

The gene calls are TRBV10-3 and TRBJ1-1; no reliable D call. The length of the CDR3 is 14 residues. V was pared by 2 bases and J by 4 bases, with 11 bases between. Germline CDR1 is ENHRY and CDR2 is SYGVKD. In nucleotides, the CDR3 is TGTGCCATCAGTGAGGCGGGCGGCCGCACTGAAGCTTTCTTT. Amino acid sequence: CAISEAGGRTEAFF.

DNA for the CDR3: TGTGCCAGCACGTCGGGAGGGCCTCGGAATGAGCAGTTCTTC. Translating gives CASTSGGPRNEQFF. This chain uses TRBV2 with TRBJ2-1; 8 nucleotides line up with TRBD2. V trimming: 7 bases; J trimming: 7 bases; junction bases outside the gene matches: 9. Per germline, CDR1 SNHLY and CDR2 FYNNEI. This CDR3 is built from 14 residues.

V and J are TRBV5-1 and TRBJ1-1, with 8 bases fitting TRBD1. V shed 0 bases, J shed 4 bases, and the junction held 8 bases outside the gene matches. The V gene's germline CDR1 is SGHRS and CDR2 YFSETQ. CDR3 size: 16 residues. In DNA form, the CDR3 reads TGCGCCAGCAGCTTGGCGCGGCAGGGGGCCGGCACTGAAGCTTTCTTT. It translates to CASSLARQGAGTEAFF.

V usage is TRBV7-3 and J usage is TRBJ2-5; TRBD1 might be the D (6 bases). The V gene lost 5 bases and the J gene lost 5 bases, with 12 bases spanning the gap. Germline CDR1 SGHTA, CDR2 FQGTGA. The length of the CDR3 is 13 residues. The CDR3 protein is CASSVQGVETQYF. As DNA, the CDR3 is TGTGCCAGCAGCGTACAGGGAGTGGAGACCCAGTACTTC.

In the case of this clone: This CDR3 is also generated by other DNA sequences in the sample. The J gene is TRBJ2-1, the V gene TRBV7-9, with D uncertain. Deletions cut 0 bases from V and 1 base from J, with 4 bases between. The CDR3 covers 14 residues. Germline values: CDR1 SEHNR, CDR2 FQNEAQ (reference sequence). The CDR3 DNA is TGTGCCAGCAGCTTAGCGCAGTCCTACAATGAGCAGTTCTTC. Translation gives CASSLAQSYNEQFF.